In this sample, the clone carrying this T cell receptor (beta chain) turned up many times. The antigen remains unidentified. The sample comes from a study of molecular identifiers for immune sequencing clone quantification. Broader study findings: Under 1% of molecules in naive cells, but over 98% of effector molecules, belonged to clones above 20 RNA copies.

Naive CD8 libraries came from approximately 20,000 to 1,000,000 sorted cells with 10%, 30% or 50% RNA. Trimming cost V 2 bases and J 3 bases, with 1 base left between them. Germline V gene sequence: CDR1 SGHVS, CDR2 FQNEAQ. The CDR3 sequence is 12 residues long. Using its own MiXCR run on the PCR reads, TCRdb lists one record per CDR3 protein. Of nearly 650,000 distinct CDR3 sequences listed, approximately 24% are singletons. The rearrangement uses TRBV7-8 and TRBJ1-4; no reliable D call. This clonotype originated in a human donor in good health. Some libraries in this study had Jurkat cell RNA spiked in. Sequenced material: naive CD8+ T cells from blood, with Jurkat cell RNA spiked in. Subset specified: FACS-sorted CD8+CD4-CCR7+CD45RA+ naive T cells. The CDR3 sequence is CASSLPNEKLFF. Here the CDR3 DNA reads TGTGCCAGCAGCTTACCTAATGAAAAACTGTTTTTT. Using reference TRBV7-8 and TRBJ1-4 for the parts outside the CDR3, the full variable domain is GAGVSQSPRYKVAKRGQDVALRCDPISGHVSLFWYQQALGQGPEFLTYFQNEAQLDKSGLPSDRFFAERPEGSVSTLKIQRTQQEDSAVYLCASSLPNEKLFFGSGTQLSVL.